The next 27 T cell receptor beta chains were all read from a single sample in a study of T-cell memory formation after mild COVID-19 (dated by TCRdb to about 2021). The library was generated by 5' RACE. The instrument was an Illumina NovaSeq 6000. Using fastp at Q25 and MiXCR, TCRdb reprocessed the public reads and kept productive beta chains. Here each entry gathers all rows of one CDR3 protein and keeps the most common genes and DNA. This sample is represented by approximately 250,000 distinct CDR3 sequences; 15% of them were singletons. The ten largest clones add up to around 2% of the sample. Sequencing was performed on PBMCs or a T cell subset sorted from them (not recorded which). These receptors all stem from an adult woman who had mild COVID-19 (a few samples of this study predate the infection). The sample titles of this study are shuffled in the database, so cell type and time point are left out; the donor was told from shared clones.

This rearrangement joins TRBV11-3 to TRBJ1-1; D is undetermined. V was clipped by 5 bases and J by 3 bases, with 16 bases between them. The V gene's germline CDR1 is SGHNT and CDR2 YENEEA. This CDR3 has 15 amino acids. The CDR3 DNA follows: TGTGCCAGCAGCCAGAGCCAGCGACGATACACTGAAGCTTTCTTT. Its translation is CASSQSQRRYTEAFF.

This clonotype occurred a few times. This chain connects TRBV18 to TRBJ2-4; no firm D call. Trimming cost V 5 bases and J 0 bases, with 11 bases left between them. There are 15 residues in the CDR3. CDR1 is KGHSH, CDR2 LQKENI, per germline. Here the CDR3 DNA reads TGTGCCAGCTCATCAGCAGACTTAGCCAAAAACATTCAGTACTTC. It yields the protein CASSSADLAKNIQYF.

This clonotype was seen many times. The gene calls are TRBV12-3 or TRBV12-4 and TRBJ2-5; 8 bases map to TRBD1. The CDR3 is made up of 17 amino acids. J was trimmed by 3 bases and V by 6 bases; bases with no gene match: 15. The CDR3 is CASRPRGPLALEETQYF. The CDR3 nucleotides read TGTGCCAGCAGGCCCAGGGGGCCCCTGGCCTTAGAAGAGACCCAGTACTTC.

The sample holds a few counts of this clonotype. The rearrangement links TRBV7-2 to TRBJ2-2; 12 bases line up with TRBD1. The V gene's germline CDR1 is SGHTA and CDR2 FQGNSA. The CDR3 runs 16 residues. Unmatched junction bases numbered 7, after V lost 6 bases and J lost 5 bases. The CDR3 loop is CASRMGQGAGTGELFF. CDR3 in DNA: TGTGCCAGCAGGATGGGACAGGGGGCTGGGACCGGGGAGCTGTTTTTT. Combining the CDR3 with reference TRBV7-2 and TRBJ2-2 gives the whole variable domain GAGVSQSPSNKVTEKGKDVELRCDPISGHTALYWYRQSLGQGLEFLIYFQGNSAPDKSGLPSDRFSAERTGGSVSTLTIQRTQQEDSAVYLCASRMGQGAGTGELFFGEGSRLTVL.

The chain combines TRBV2 with TRBJ1-1; D call uncertain. The CDR3 sequence is 13 residues long. Germline V gene data show CDR1 as SNHLY and CDR2 as FYNNEI. Between the trimmed V and J ends, which lost 8 bases and 4 bases, there was a span of 14 bases. DNA of the CDR3: TGTGCCAGCTCGGAGGAGATTGCCACTGAAGCTTTCTTT. Translation: CASSEEIATEAFF.

The rearrangement joins TRBV6-1 to TRBJ1-2; D is unresolved. The germline gives CDR1 MNHNS, CDR2 SASEGT. The V and J ends lost 4 bases and 4 bases respectively, with 10 bases between them. CDR3 length: 13 amino acids. The CDR3 DNA is TGTGCCAGCAGTGTTCAGGACTTCTATGGCTACACCTTC. This gives the protein CASSVQDFYGYTF.

The CDR3 loop is CASSYSGGSFYNEQFF. The CDR3 DNA reads TGTGCCAGCAGTTACTCCGGGGGGTCCTTTTACAATGAGCAGTTCTTC. This chain uses TRBV6-2 or TRBV6-3 with TRBJ2-1; TRBD2 matches at 7 bases. This CDR3 comprises 16 residues. V lost 0 bases, J lost 4 bases, and 6 bases stayed unmatched. Germline V gives CDR1 MNHEY, CDR2 SVGEGT.

This clonotype was detected only a few times. The chain has TRBV6-6 and TRBJ2-3; D gene uncertain. V was shortened by 7 bases and J by 2 bases, with 4 bases between the two germline ends. The CDR3 covers 11 residues. Per germline, CDR1 MNHNY and CDR2 SVGAGI (reference sequence). The CDR3 DNA reads TGTGCCAGCACCAACACAGATACGCAGTATTTT. Its protein is CASTNTDTQYF.

This clonotype has a count of ten or more. The rearrangement uses TRBV3-1 and TRBJ1-4; 8 bases agree with TRBD1. Germline CDR1 reads LGHDT; CDR2 reads YNNKEL (reference sequence). CDR3 length: 15 residues. Trimming removed 4 bases from V and 10 bases from J; junction bases left unmatched: 11. The CDR3 sequence is CASSPSDRGQRKLFF. In DNA form, the CDR3 reads TGTGCCAGCAGCCCAAGTGACAGGGGCCAGCGAAAACTGTTTTTT.

The chain links TRBV5-4 to TRBJ1-5, with a possible D match to TRBD1 (5 bases). The germline V gene has CDR1 SGHNT and CDR2 YYREEE (reference sequence). The CDR3 consists of 13 residues. V was cut by 10 bases and J by 5 bases, with 16 bases left in between. DNA for the CDR3: TGTGCCGCCAGCCGGGGGTTTGATCAGCCCCAGCATTTT. Amino acids: CAASRGFDQPQHF.

The chain has TRBV4-3 and TRBJ2-5, with 8 bases that match TRBD1. Germline loops: CDR1 LGHNA, CDR2 YSLEER. The length of the CDR3 is 18 residues. V shed 0 bases, J shed 7 bases, and the junction held 16 bases outside the gene matches. DNA for the CDR3: TGCGCCAGCAGCCAAGAAAGGGGGGTCGGGACAGGATTAGGGACCCAGTACTTC. It codes for CASSQERGVGTGLGTQYF.

This chain joins TRBV5-1 and TRBJ1-2; tentatively, D is TRBD1 (6 bases). The length of the CDR3 is 13 residues. From germline, CDR1 is SGHRS and CDR2 YFSETQ. Deletions cut 0 bases from V and 8 bases from J, with 11 bases between. Here the CDR3 DNA reads TGCGCCAGCAGCTTGGAGGGGGGTAGAGGCTACACCTTC. It specifies CASSLEGGRGYTF. Full variable domain (rest looked up from reference TRBV5-1 and TRBJ1-2): KAGVTQTPRYLIKTRGQQVTLSCSPISGHRSVSWYQQTPGQGLQFLFEYFSETQRNKGNFPGRFSGRQFSNSRSEMNVSTLELGDSALYLCASSLEGGRGYTFGSGTRLTVV.

V usage is TRBV5-1 and J usage is TRBJ2-7, with D possibly TRBD1 on 5 matching bases. The CDR3 runs to 14 residues. The V end was cut by 8 bases, the J end by 0 bases, with 15 bases between. Looked up from germline, CDR1 is SGHRS and CDR2 is YFSETQ. CDR3: CASTRAGHSYEQYF. The CDR3, as DNA: TGCGCCAGTACCCGGGCAGGGCACTCCTACGAGCAGTACTTC.

This clonotype has more than one count but fewer than ten. The V gene is TRBV4-1, the J gene TRBJ1-2; D not resolved. Germline CDR1 is MGHRA and CDR2 is YSYEKL. Trimming removed 3 bases from V and 4 bases from J, with 12 bases in between. The CDR3 length is 14 residues. Here the CDR3 DNA reads TGCGCCAGCAGCCATCCTCCAACGGGCTATGGCTACACCTTC. Amino acid sequence: CASSHPPTGYGYTF.

The chain recombines TRBV3-1 with TRBJ1-2; unclear D gene. CDR1 is LGHDT, CDR2 YNNKEL, per germline (reference sequence). CDR3 length: 16 residues. V lost 1 base to trimming and J lost 4 bases, with 16 bases between them. CDR3 DNA sequence: TGTGCCAGCAGCCAAGCTGGCCAGGTGAGAGTCTATGGCTACACCTTC. Its translation is CASSQAGQVRVYGYTF.

There are many counts of this clonotype. The rearrangement joins TRBV12-3 or TRBV12-4 to TRBJ1-2; D might be TRBD1 (5 bases). The CDR3 consists of 13 residues. V dropped 5 bases and J dropped 4 bases, with 11 bases sitting between them. The CDR3 sequence: CASSVRQTYGYTF. CDR3 nucleotides: TGTGCCAGCAGTGTCCGACAGACCTATGGCTACACCTTC.

The V gene is TRBV25-1, the J gene TRBJ1-2; 9 positions agree with TRBD1. V was pared by 6 bases and J by 4 bases, with 9 bases of the junction left unmatched. Germline CDR1 reads MGHDK; CDR2 reads SYGVNS. The length of the CDR3 is 15 residues. The CDR3 reads CASSRPGQGFYGYTF. DNA for the CDR3: TGTGCCAGCAGCCGACCGGGACAGGGTTTCTATGGCTACACCTTC.

This chain joins TRBV6-1 and TRBJ1-1, with a tentative D call TRBD1 (5 bases). The length of the CDR3 is 11 residues. Germline lookup yields CDR1 MNHNS and CDR2 SASEGT. The V end was cut by 8 bases, the J end by 9 bases, with 13 bases between. Here the CDR3 DNA reads TGTGCCAGCTTTCCGGGACTTCAAGCTTTCTTT. It yields the protein CASFPGLQAFF.

This clonotype was seen more than once but under ten times. This chain uses TRBV7-9 with TRBJ2-3, with D perhaps matching TRBD2 (5 bases). CDR1 and CDR2 (germline): SEHNR, FQNEAQ (reference sequence). There are 18 residues in the CDR3. With 1 base removed from V and 4 bases from J, the gap between germline ends came to 21 bases. The CDR3 DNA follows: TGTGCCAGCAGCTTAGGCAGGCTAGCAGGAAACACCCCAGATACGCAGTATTTT. Translated: CASSLGRLAGNTPDTQYF.

At least ten counts were recorded for this clonotype. The chain carries TRBV7-8 and TRBJ2-5; D gene unclear. Trimming took off 5 bases at V and 4 bases at J, with 17 bases between the two ends. The CDR3 loop spans 15 amino acids. Germline CDR1 SGHVS, CDR2 FQNEAQ. This chain's CDR3 is CASSPRGRSRETQYF. DNA for the CDR3: TGTGCCAGCAGCCCCCGAGGACGGTCGCGAGAGACCCAGTACTTC. The whole variable domain, remainder taken from reference TRBV7-8 and TRBJ2-5, is GAGVSQSPRYKVAKRGQDVALRCDPISGHVSLFWYQQALGQGPEFLTYFQNEAQLDKSGLPSDRFFAERPEGSVSTLKIQRTQQEDSAVYLCASSPRGRSRETQYFGPGTRLLVL.

The chain joins TRBV6-6 to TRBJ1-6; D call uncertain. Trimming took 6 bases from V and 7 from J, leaving 25 bases between them. Germline assignment: CDR1 MNHNY and CDR2 SVGAGI (reference sequence). The length of the CDR3 is 18 residues. The CDR3 nucleotides are TGTGCCAGCAGCCAAGGAGTTAGGAGGTATAGCTTCAATTCACCCCTCCACTTT. Translation gives CASSQGVRRYSFNSPLHF.

This clonotype was detected ten times or more. The V and J genes are TRBV4-1 and TRBJ2-4, with D possibly TRBD1 on 5 matching bases. The CDR3 covers 14 residues. The ends were cut back, 0 bases at V and 9 bases at J, with 12 bases in the middle. Germline V lookup: CDR1 MGHRA, CDR2 YSYEKL. CDR3 amino acids: CASSQEPGRGIQYF. The CDR3 bases are TGCGCCAGCAGCCAAGAACCCGGAAGGGGCATTCAGTACTTC.

This clonotype was detected only a few times. This chain links TRBV9 with TRBJ2-1, with 10 bases identical to TRBD2. Germline V gene sequence: CDR1 SGDLS, CDR2 YYNGEE. Trimming took 4 bases from V and 4 from J; bases not matched to a gene: 5. This CDR3 comprises 15 residues. CDR3 sequence: CASSPGTSAYNEQFF. The CDR3 nucleotides read TGTGCCAGCAGCCCAGGGACTAGCGCGTACAATGAGCAGTTCTTC.

This clonotype was detected many times. The genes are TRBV27 and TRBJ2-7; D is ambiguous. The CDR3 runs 13 residues. V lost 3 bases and J 5 bases, leaving 11 bases between the germline ends. Germline V CDR1 and CDR2: MNHEY, SMNVEV (reference sequence). The CDR3 coding sequence is TGTGCCAGCAGTTTTCGCCGTTATCACGAGCAGTACTTC. Translating gives CASSFRRYHEQYF.

This chain uses TRBV2 with TRBJ2-7; TRBD1 aligns across 9 bases. The CDR3 covers 13 residues. The ends lost 2 bases at V and 9 bases at J; junction bases unmatched: 5. Germline V gives CDR1 SNHLY, CDR2 FYNNEI. The CDR3 DNA sequence: TGTGCCAGCAGTGAATCCACAGGGGGCGTGCAGTACTTC. It translates to CASSESTGGVQYF.

This clonotype was counted many times. The V gene is TRBV5-1, the J gene TRBJ2-6; the D is unclear. The CDR3 is 15 residues long. Trimming pared 4 bases from V and 4 bases from J, leaving 12 bases between. The germline V gene has CDR1 SGHRS and CDR2 YFSETQ. In DNA, the CDR3 is TGCGCCAGCAGCCAGCAACTATCGGGGGCCAACGTCCTGACTTTC. Amino acid sequence: CASSQQLSGANVLTF.

This clonotype was detected only a few times. The V gene is TRBV3-1, the J gene TRBJ2-2, with D unresolved. The CDR3 is made up of 16 amino acids. V was trimmed by 3 bases and J by 6 bases, leaving 17 bases between them. Germline V CDR1 and CDR2: LGHDT, YNNKEL (reference sequence). As DNA, the CDR3 is TGTGCCAGCAGCCATAACTCCGAGGCGGCGGCCGGGGAGCTGTTTTTT. This gives the protein CASSHNSEAAAGELFF.